These 5 T cell receptor beta chains were sequenced from one sample in a study of blood T cell repertoires in COVID-19. This table comes from immunoSEQ multiplex PCR, and its TCRdb copy is limited to in-frame clones, with some not included. The table records 150,000 to 200,000 clones, 88% of them present only once. The source material was peripheral blood. The receptors stem from a human donor in a cohort sampled during active COVID-19.

The chain uses TRBV6-5 and TRBJ2-1, with 9 bases matching TRBD2. J was trimmed by 9 bases and V by 7 bases; bases with no gene match: 10. This CDR3 spans 14 amino acids. Germline CDR1 is MNHEY and CDR2 is SVGAGI. CDR3 nucleotides: TGTGCCAGCACCGCCCTAGCGGGGTTCAGTGAGCAGTTCTTC. This codes for CASTALAGFSEQFF.

The chain joins TRBV7-2 to TRBJ1-2; perhaps TRBD1 as D (6 bases). Germline CDR1 is SGHTA and CDR2 is FQGNSA. The V end was cut by 5 bases, the J end by 8 bases, with 15 bases between. The CDR3 runs to 13 residues. In DNA, the CDR3 is TGTGCCAGCAGCCGGGACATCTGGGAGGGCTACACCTTC. Its protein is CASSRDIWEGYTF.

The genes are TRBV4-1 and TRBJ1-5; 7 bases fit TRBD1. V dropped 1 base and J dropped 11; count of bases not matched to a gene: 11. From germline, CDR1 is MGHRA and CDR2 YSYEKL. This CDR3 has 15 amino acids. CDR3 bases: TGCGCCAGCAGCCAAGCGTGGGACAGCCAGGGAGCCCAGCATTTT. Translation: CASSQAWDSQGAQHF.

The rearrangement links TRBV4-3 to TRBJ2-1, with 11 nucleotides matching TRBD2. The CDR3 totals 16 residues. With V trimmed by 2 bases and J by 7 bases, 7 bases remained unmatched. The germline gives CDR1 LGHNA, CDR2 YSLEER. DNA of the CDR3: TGCGCCAGCAGCCAAAATAGCGGGAGGGCCGAGAATGAGCAGTTCTTC. This translates into CASSQNSGRAENEQFF.

This chain uses TRBV24-1 with TRBJ2-3; 9 bases are shared with TRBD1. This CDR3 is 16 amino acids long. V was pared by 5 bases and J by 4 bases, with 9 bases of the junction left unmatched. Germline V CDR1 and CDR2: KGHDR, SFDVKD. CDR3 nucleotide sequence: TGTGCCACCAGTGGGGTGGGACAGGGAAGGGCAGATACGCAGTATTTT. Protein product: CATSGVGQGRADTQYF.